The clone carrying this TCR beta chain was seen many times. Its antigen is unidentified. The sample is drawn from a study of CD8+CD57+ T cells in acquired aplastic anemia. Study background: Sorting CD4+ and CD8+ cells gave DNA averaging approximately 3 ug. Average CD4+ read depth in healthy donors was 9.5 million to 13 million reads. Findings and caveats of the study: Nearly 30 was the count of CD8+ CDR3 sequences that patients shared with controls. CD8+ Simpson's diversity did not differ significantly between patients and controls.

Per the germline V gene, CDR1 is MGHRA and CDR2 is YSYEKL. The CDR3 covers 17 residues. The V segment lost 2 bases and the J segment 7 bases; nucleotides outside the gene matches: 8. TCR beta VDJ and CDR3 profiling used genomic DNA as template. TCRdb reprocessed the reads with MiXCR, giving one entry per CDR3 protein. The sample lists 120,000 or so distinct CDR3 sequences; 48% were seen once. Sequencing was carried out using sorted CD4+, CD8+, or CD8+CD57+ T cells (not recorded which) from PBMCs. The source is a human donor in good health, serving as a control. V and J are TRBV4-1 and TRBJ1-6, with TRBD1 identical over 10 bases. CDR3 DNA sequence: TGCGCCAGCAGCCAACGACAGGGGGCAGCGGGGAATTCACCCCTCCACTTT. Its translation is CASSQRQGAAGNSPLHF.